This passage covers 2 T cell receptor beta chains from one sample sequenced in a study of blood T cells in healthy people across ages. A second 7 to 11 cycle PCR used barcoded and J-beta primers. TCRdb ran MiXCR on the 5' RACE reads and lists one entry per CDR3 protein. The sample lists 750,000 to 950,000 distinct CDR3 sequences; 29% were seen once. These same records also appear under a second study, on T cells of mothers and their children.

The sequenced sample was blood. These receptors were obtained from a woman between 40 and 50 years old in good health.

This clonotype was detected a few times. This chain uses TRBV9 with TRBJ2-5; D is possibly TRBD2 (5 bases). Trimming pared 1 base from V and 5 bases from J, leaving 15 bases between. This CDR3 spans 15 amino acids. Germline-derived CDR1 and CDR2 are SGDLS and YYNGEE. The CDR3 nucleotides are TGTGCCAGCAGCGTAACCCCCCGCCCGGGGGAGACCCAGTACTTC. The encoded protein is CASSVTPRPGETQYF. The full variable domain, in which reference TRBV9 and TRBJ2-5 provide the parts outside the CDR3, is DSGVTQTPKHLITATGQRVTLRCSPRSGDLSVYWYQQSLDQGLQFLIQYYNGEERAKGNILERFSAQQFPDLHSELNLSSLELGDSALYFCASSVTPRPGETQYFGPGTRLLVL.

This clonotype was seen a handful of times. This chain uses TRBV29-1 with TRBJ1-2, with D perhaps TRBD1 (5 bases). This CDR3 is built from 14 residues. Deletions cut 3 bases from V and 7 bases from J, with 18 bases between. The germline V gene encodes CDR1 SQVTM and CDR2 ANQGSEA. CDR3 bases: TGCAGCGTTGAGGGGACTCAGAGTCACTCTGGCTACACCTTC. Translated: CSVEGTQSHSGYTF.